The source of this TCR beta chain is a study of cytomegalovirus exposure and HLA in healthy donors. Study-wide findings and caveats: A link between a missense DCLRE1C variant and TCR beta V- and J-gene trimming emerged from a later analysis. There were three CMV-associated chains whose specificity for CMV antigens was confirmed in vitro. Relative to the 666-donor mean, N-insertions were reportedly fewer in an Asian-associated ancestry cluster in a later analysis. Most CMV-associated TCR beta chains were later found to appear HLA-restricted.

PCR primers comprised 60 Vbeta and 13 Jbeta primers. The method was immunoSEQ multiplex PCR; TCRdb's version includes in-frame clones alone and lacks a portion of them. The data show roughly 100,000 clones, approximately 82% seen once. Germline V gene lookup returns CDR1 SGHVS and CDR2 FNYEAQ. There are 15 residues in the CDR3. Trimming removed 5 bases at V and 0 bases at J, with 11 bases between. For this clone: The antigen is unknown.

This TCR came from a female donor in good health and CMV-seropositive. Sequenced input: PBMCs. This chain joins TRBV7-6 and TRBJ2-1; D ambiguous. The CDR3 coding sequence is TGTGCCAGCAGCCCCCATGACAACTCCTACAATGAGCAGTTCTTC. Its translation is CASSPHDNSYNEQFF.